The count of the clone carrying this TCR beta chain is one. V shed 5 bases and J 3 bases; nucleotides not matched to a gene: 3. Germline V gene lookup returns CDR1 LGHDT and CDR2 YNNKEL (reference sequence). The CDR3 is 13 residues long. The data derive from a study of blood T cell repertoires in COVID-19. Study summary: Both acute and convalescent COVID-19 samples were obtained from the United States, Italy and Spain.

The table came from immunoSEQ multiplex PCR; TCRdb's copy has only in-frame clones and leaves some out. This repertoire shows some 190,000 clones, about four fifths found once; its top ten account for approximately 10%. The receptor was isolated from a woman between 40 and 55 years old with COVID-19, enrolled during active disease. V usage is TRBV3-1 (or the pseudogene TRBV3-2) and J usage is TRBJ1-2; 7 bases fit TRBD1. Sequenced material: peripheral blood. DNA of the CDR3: TGTGCCAGCAGCTACCAGGGGGACTATGGCTACACCTTC. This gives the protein CASSYQGDYGYTF.